The 32 T cell receptor beta chains below all came from one sample that was sequenced in a study of shared clonotypes between healthy human individuals (dated by TCRdb to about 2020). Libraries came from the immunoSEQ multiplex PCR assay. Here the immuneACCESS table is served through TCRdb, limited to in-frame sequences with V and J called. Missing clones are a known gap in these copies; in checked studies unresolved V genes cover under half, and the rest lacks a known reason. The sample table lists over 700,000 clones, over 55% of them with a count of one. The ten largest clonotypes hold around 1.8% of the sample. The sample taken for sequencing was memory CD4+ T cells sorted from blood. What the cell subset or site label conveys for this sample: CD45RA-negative fraction. Receptors originate from a woman in her 30s in good health.

This clone was counted ten times or more. Here the CDR3 reads CASESTYNEQFF. In DNA, the CDR3 is TGTGCCAGCGAGTCGACCTACAATGAGCAGTTCTTC. The chain employs TRBV28 and TRBJ2-1; no reliable D call. This CDR3 region has 12 residues. Germline values: CDR1 MDHEN, CDR2 SYDVKM. The V end lost 8 bases, the J end lost 2 bases, and 7 bases lay between the germline ends.

V gene TRBV6-5 combines with J gene TRBJ1-3; possible D gene TRBD1, 6 bases. The CDR3 has 14 amino acids. Germline CDR1 reads MNHEY; CDR2 reads SVGAGI. The V gene lost 7 bases and the J gene lost 2 bases, with 12 bases spanning the gap. For the CDR3, the DNA is TGTGCCAGCACGTCGGGGGCCGCTGGAAACACCATATATTTT. Its protein is CASTSGAAGNTIYF.

In regard to this clone: Being one base from a much bigger clone, this may be a read error. The chain couples TRBV25-1 to TRBJ2-1; D is unresolved. Germline V lookup: CDR1 MGHDK, CDR2 SYGVNS. The CDR3 has 11 residues. Trimming shortened V by 0 bases and J by 6 bases, and 0 bases separated the two germline ends. CDR3 nucleotides: TGTGCCAGCAGTGAATACAATGAGCAGTTCTTC. Translated, it gives CASSEYNEQFF.

The chain carries TRBV19 and TRBJ1-1; tentative D call: TRBD1 (6 bases). V lost 4 bases to trimming and J lost 4 bases, with 10 bases between them. The germline V gene has CDR1 LNHDA and CDR2 SQIVND (reference sequence). This CDR3 comprises 13 residues. The chain's CDR3 is CASSTLGATEAFF. CDR3 sequence (DNA): TGTGCCAGTAGTACGCTGGGGGCCACTGAAGCTTTCTTT.

This chain links TRBV5-4 with TRBJ2-2, with D maybe TRBD1 (6 bases). The CDR3 extends over 16 amino acids. V was trimmed by 1 base and J by 4 bases, leaving 14 bases between them. CDR1 is SGHNT and CDR2 is YYREEE in the germline V gene (reference sequence). The CDR3 spells CASSLPRGGGTGELFF. In DNA, the CDR3 is TGTGCCAGCAGCTTGCCCAGGGGCGGTGGCACCGGGGAGCTGTTTTTT.

The rearrangement links TRBV2 to TRBJ2-2; D may be TRBD1 (5 bases). The germline V and J ends were trimmed by 3 bases and 4 bases, with 12 bases remaining between them. CDR3 length: 15 residues. CDR1 and CDR2 from the germline V gene are SNHLY and FYNNEI. DNA of the CDR3: TGTGCCAGCAGTGATCTTTCAGGGTCCACCGGGGAGCTGTTTTTT. Amino acids: CASSDLSGSTGELFF.

The chain uses TRBV25-1 and TRBJ1-1, with unresolved D. V was clipped by 7 bases and J by 1 base, with 10 bases between them. CDR3 size: 13 residues. Looked up from germline, CDR1 is MGHDK and CDR2 is SYGVNS. For the CDR3, the DNA is TGTGCCAGCAAAAACAGAAGGAACACTGAAGCTTTCTTT. It translates to CASKNRRNTEAFF.

The gene calls are TRBV27 and TRBJ2-7; D is ambiguous. This CDR3 comprises 13 residues. The ends were cut back, 3 bases at V and 1 base at J, with 7 bases in the middle. Germline V gives CDR1 MNHEY, CDR2 SMNVEV (reference sequence). CDR3 protein: CASSFSISYEQYF. The CDR3 bases are TGTGCCAGCAGTTTCTCAATTTCCTACGAGCAGTACTTC.

The chain is built from TRBV7-9 and TRBJ1-2, with D unresolved. The ends were cut back, 3 bases at V and 4 bases at J, with 3 bases in the middle. This CDR3 spans 11 amino acids. CDR1 is SEHNR and CDR2 is FQNEAQ in the germline V gene (reference sequence). The CDR3, as DNA: TGTGCCAGCAGCTTTAGCTATGGCTACACCTTC. This gives the protein CASSFSYGYTF.

The chain uses TRBV27 and TRBJ2-1, with a possible D match to TRBD2 (5 bases). Per the germline V gene, CDR1 is MNHEY and CDR2 is SMNVEV (reference sequence). V lost 4 bases and J lost 5, with 12 bases in between. The CDR3 runs to 14 residues. CDR3 sequence reads: CASSYYGENNEQFF. Written as DNA, the CDR3 is TGTGCCAGCAGTTACTACGGGGAAAACAATGAGCAGTTCTTC.

The V and J genes are TRBV9 and TRBJ1-3, with D maybe TRBD1 (5 bases). Trimming took 1 base from V and 8 from J, leaving 16 bases between them. CDR1 and CDR2 (germline): SGDLS, YYNGEE. The length of the CDR3 is 15 residues. CDR3 loop: CASSVQGAGGDTIYF. The CDR3 nucleotides are TGTGCCAGCAGCGTACAAGGGGCTGGGGGAGACACCATATATTTT.

On this clone itself: The sample has other DNA sequences that encode this CDR3 too. The CDR3: CASSYSRGPSQETQYF. CDR3 nucleotide sequence: TGTGCCAGCAGTTACTCGCGCGGCCCCTCCCAAGAGACCCAGTACTTC. The chain uses TRBV6-5 and TRBJ2-5; no firm D call. Germline lookup yields CDR1 MNHEY and CDR2 SVGAGI. The CDR3 is made up of 16 amino acids. The germline V and J ends were trimmed by 0 bases and 1 base, with 12 bases remaining between them.

This clone has just a few counts. Other DNA sequences in this sample translate to the same CDR3. The chain links TRBV19 to TRBJ2-3; no clear D gene. Between the trimmed V and J ends, which lost 1 base and 0 bases, there was a span of 8 bases. Per germline, CDR1 LNHDA and CDR2 SQIVND (reference sequence). CDR3 length: 15 residues. In DNA form, the CDR3 reads TGTGCCAGTAGTATAGGGACCGCTAGCACAGATACGCAGTATTTT. Encoded protein: CASSIGTASTDTQYF.

The J gene is TRBJ2-7, the V gene TRBV7-9, with 7 bases fitting TRBD1. Losses at the gene ends were 5 bases for V and 2 bases for J; bases not matched to a gene: 9. Germline lookup yields CDR1 SEHNR and CDR2 FQNEAQ (reference sequence). This CDR3 is built from 15 residues. The CDR3 sequence: CASSRLTGNTYEQYF. The CDR3 nucleotides are TGTGCCAGCAGCCGACTGACAGGGAACACCTACGAGCAGTACTTC.

The chain employs TRBV5-1 and TRBJ1-4; TRBD1 matches at 9 bases. This CDR3 has 15 residues. CDR1 and CDR2 (germline): SGHRS, YFSETQ. V trimming: 4 bases; J trimming: 10 bases; junction bases outside the gene matches: 11. This CDR3 reads CASSAGQGLGAKLFF. The CDR3 nucleotides read TGCGCCAGCAGCGCGGGACAGGGATTAGGTGCAAAACTGTTTTTT.

The V gene is TRBV6-6, the J gene TRBJ1-3, with D possibly being TRBD1 (5 bases). CDR1 MNHNY and CDR2 SVGAGI come from the germline V gene (reference sequence). This CDR3 is built from 15 residues. V gave up 1 base and J gave up 8 bases, with 15 bases separating them. The CDR3 is CASSYWQGYTDTIYF. CDR3 DNA sequence: TGTGCCAGCAGTTACTGGCAGGGATACACGGACACCATATATTTT.

As to this clone: This same CDR3 is encoded by further DNA sequences in the sample. This chain uses TRBV5-1 with TRBJ2-1; 7 bases are shared with TRBD1. The V gene end was trimmed by 2 bases and the J gene end by 5 bases; junction bases not matched to a gene: 4. The CDR3 spans 14 residues. The germline V gene encodes CDR1 SGHRS and CDR2 YFSETQ. DNA of the CDR3: TGCGCCAGCAGCTTCGGGACAGACCACAATGAGCAGTTCTTC. Protein sequence: CASSFGTDHNEQFF.

This clone showed up just once. This chain links TRBV5-1 with TRBJ2-2; TRBD1 matches at 7 bases. The CDR3 consists of 15 residues. Germline V lookup: CDR1 SGHRS, CDR2 YFSETQ. V dropped 4 bases and J dropped 3; count of bases not matched to a gene: 6. The CDR3 DNA reads TGCGCCAGCAGCCGAGAGGGACAGTACACCGGGGAGCTGTTTTTT. This encodes CASSREGQYTGELFF.

The chain has TRBV10-3 and TRBJ1-2; 7 nucleotides line up with TRBD1. The CDR3 sequence is 15 residues long. Trimming took 4 bases from V and 7 from J; bases not matched to a gene: 12. Germline loops: CDR1 ENHRY, CDR2 SYGVKD. DNA of the CDR3: TGTGCCATCAGTGGCCCGACAGGGTATCGCGGTGGCTACACCTTC. Translating gives CAISGPTGYRGGYTF.

V is TRBV5-1 and J is TRBJ2-5; TRBD2 aligns across 14 bases. The V gene end was trimmed by 0 bases and the J gene end by 7 bases; junction bases not matched to a gene: 5. Germline CDR1 is SGHRS and CDR2 is YFSETQ. The CDR3 length is 16 residues. The CDR3 sequence: CASSLEFGLAGGTQYF. As DNA, the CDR3 is TGCGCCAGCAGCTTGGAGTTTGGACTAGCGGGAGGGACCCAGTACTTC.

The chain is built from TRBV28 and TRBJ1-5; tentatively, D is TRBD1 (6 bases). CDR3 length equals 15 residues. Trimming took 6 bases from V and 0 from J, leaving 12 bases between them. CDR1 MDHEN and CDR2 SYDVKM come from the germline V gene. For the CDR3, the DNA is TGTGCCAGCAGATTACAGGGTTATAGCAATCAGCCCCAGCATTTT. Translation: CASRLQGYSNQPQHF.

The genes are TRBV19 and TRBJ2-3; no definite D call. Trimming took off 7 bases at V and 1 base at J, with 9 bases between the two ends. Germline V lookup: CDR1 LNHDA, CDR2 SQIVND (reference sequence). CDR3 length: 13 amino acids. CDR3 DNA: TGTGCCAGTACATCCAGGCGCACAGATACGCAGTATTTT. Protein sequence: CASTSRRTDTQYF.

The chain couples TRBV25-1 to TRBJ2-6; the match to TRBD1 covers 7 bases. The CDR3 covers 18 residues. After removal of 6 bases from V and 0 bases from J, the junction contained 11 bases not matched to a gene. Germline CDR1 MGHDK, CDR2 SYGVNS. CDR3 sequence (DNA): TGTGCCAGCAGCTCAAAAACCACAGGGGTCTCTGGGGCCAACGTCCTGACTTTC. This codes for CASSSKTTGVSGANVLTF.

This clone was picked up many times. The genes are TRBV7-2 and TRBJ2-6; no firm D call. CDR1 SGHTA and CDR2 FQGNSA come from the germline V gene. The germline V and J ends were trimmed by 0 bases and 1 base, with 7 bases remaining between them. The CDR3 has 16 residues. The CDR3, as DNA: TGTGCCAGCAGCTTAGCGGGAAGGTCTGGGGCCAACGTCCTGACTTTC. Its protein is CASSLAGRSGANVLTF.

The table lists this clone with a few counts. The chain is built from TRBV4-1 and TRBJ2-1; 7 bases match TRBD1. V was pared by 0 bases and J by 8 bases, with 4 bases of the junction left unmatched. The CDR3 is 14 residues long. Germline V gives CDR1 MGHRA, CDR2 YSYEKL. CDR3 amino acids: CASSQEDGQDEQFF. CDR3 DNA sequence: TGCGCCAGCAGCCAAGAGGACGGACAGGATGAGCAGTTCTTC.

The rearrangement joins TRBV29-1 to TRBJ1-5; 7 nucleotides agree with TRBD1. J lost 2 bases, V lost 7 bases, and 8 bases had no gene match. Germline CDR1 SQVTM, CDR2 ANQGSEA. CDR3 length: 14 residues. CDR3 DNA: TGCAGCGCCTCGGTAGGGGGCGGCAATCAGCCCCAGCATTTT. This translates into CSASVGGGNQPQHF.

The chain joins TRBV5-4 to TRBJ1-2, with 7 bases that match TRBD1. Germline CDR1 SGHNT, CDR2 YYREEE (reference sequence). V lost 4 bases and J lost 5; bases outside the gene matches: 14. The CDR3 runs 16 residues. CDR3 sequence reads: CASSRVRQGAGYGYTF. The CDR3 DNA follows: TGTGCCAGCAGCCGTGTGAGACAGGGCGCCGGGTATGGCTACACCTTC.

The chain joins TRBV28 to TRBJ2-1; 8 bases are shared with TRBD2. This CDR3 contains 15 residues. CDR1 is MDHEN and CDR2 is SYDVKM in the germline V gene. The V gene end was trimmed by 8 bases and the J gene end by 8 bases; junction bases not matched to a gene: 14. In DNA, the CDR3 is TGTGCCAGCCAGCCGGGAGGGCCGGTAAGCCATGAGCAGTTCTTC. It codes for CASQPGGPVSHEQFF.

DNA of the CDR3: TGCAGCGTTGAAGAGACAGGGGAGCTGTTTTTT. Translating it yields CSVEETGELFF. This sequence joins TRBV29-1 and TRBJ2-2; D is ambiguous. Germline-derived CDR1 and CDR2 are SQVTM and ANQGSEA. V was pared by 0 bases and J by 8 bases, with 4 bases between. This CDR3 comprises 11 residues.

This rearrangement joins TRBV5-1 to TRBJ1-1; unclear D gene. CDR1 SGHRS and CDR2 YFSETQ come from the germline V gene. There are 13 residues in the CDR3. The ends were cut back, 5 bases at V and 0 bases at J, with 8 bases in the middle. The CDR3 coding sequence is TGCGCCAGCAGGGATCAGGTGAACACTGAAGCTTTCTTT. Encoded protein: CASRDQVNTEAFF.

The chain uses TRBV7-2 and TRBJ2-5; unclear D gene. V was pared by 3 bases and J by 1 base, with 9 bases between. The CDR3 is 14 residues long. CDR1 SGHTA and CDR2 FQGNSA come from the germline V gene. The CDR3, as DNA: TGTGCCAGCAGCTTTGGACGGCTCCAAGAGACCCAGTACTTC. Translating it yields CASSFGRLQETQYF.

V and J are TRBV7-8 and TRBJ2-1, with 11 nucleotides matching TRBD2. CDR3 size: 15 residues. From germline, CDR1 is SGHVS and CDR2 FQNEAQ. Trimming took 4 bases from V and 5 from J; bases not matched to a gene: 4. In nucleotides, the CDR3 is TGTGCCAGCAGCTCTAGCGGGAGGCCCGACAATGAGCAGTTCTTC. Its translation: CASSSSGRPDNEQFF.